What follows is one T cell receptor (beta chain) and its context. This sample was included in a study of T cell responses to AZD1222 COVID-19 vaccine. Using immunoSEQ multiplex PCR, the repertoire was profiled, and TCRdb retains in-frame clones only, with some absent. The sample lists about 130,000 clones, 80% to 90% occurring once. This clonotype originated in an adult in good health. This material consisted of peripheral blood, taken on day 0 of AZD1222 vaccination.

The CDR3 region is CASRTYMNSNQPQHF. The CDR3, as DNA: TGTGCCAGCAGGACGTATATGAATAGCAATCAGCCCCAGCATTTT. V and J are TRBV27 and TRBJ1-5; D uncertain. This CDR3 region has 15 residues. Trimming removed 6 bases from V and 0 bases from J, with 12 bases in between. Per the germline V gene, CDR1 is MNHEY and CDR2 is SMNVEV (reference sequence).